The clone carrying this T cell receptor beta chain was detected only a few times. The CDR3 runs to 12 residues. With 8 bases removed from V and 1 base from J, the gap between germline ends came to 9 bases. Germline CDR1 is ENHRY and CDR2 is SYGVKD. The authors made TCR cDNA by 5'RACE template switching, adding a universal primer site and UMIs. TCRdb called the 5' RACE reads again in MiXCR, with one record for every CDR3 protein. This table has 450,000 to 550,000 distinct CDR3 sequences, roughly 19% appearing once. This sample is drawn from a study of T cells after yellow fever vaccination. This clonotype was sampled from a man aged 25 to 40 who received the YFV17D yellow fever vaccine. The chain carries TRBV10-3 and TRBJ2-7, with unresolved D. The source material was PBMCs, sampled 15 days after the yellow fever booster vaccination. CDR3 residues: CAILDGSYEQYF. CDR3 DNA: TGTGCCATCTTGGACGGGTCCTACGAGCAGTACTTC.